These T cell receptor beta chains were read from a single sample in a study of T cells after posttransplantation cyclophosphamide. TCRdb's table, derived via immunoSEQ multiplex PCR, lists solely in-frame clones and lacks some. The table records some 20,000 clones, under 99% of them present only once. Sequenced material: naive CD4+ T cells sorted from PBMCs. Receptor source: a man aged 35 to 55 in good health, CMV-negative, and a related stem cell transplant donor. Each CDR3 is given without its conserved first and last residue. The order of the fields is CDR3 protein, J gene, V gene.

cdr3_aa: ASSLERVTGNTIY
j_call: TRBJ1-3
v_call: TRBV28

cdr3_aa: ASSQWLNTEAF
j_call: TRBJ1-1
v_call: TRBV14

cdr3_aa: ASSFLLSNQPQH
j_call: TRBJ1-5
v_call: TRBV28

cdr3_aa: ASSTPGSEAF
j_call: TRBJ1-1
v_call: TRBV7-8

cdr3_aa: ASRDTFSGANVLT
j_call: TRBJ2-6
v_call: TRBV19

cdr3_aa: ASSEGRTSGSAGELF
j_call: TRBJ2-2
v_call: TRBV6-1

cdr3_aa: GAQANTGELF
j_call: TRBJ2-2
v_call: TRBV6-5

cdr3_aa: ASSGANWSKYGAYEQY
j_call: TRBJ2-7
v_call: TRBV28

cdr3_aa: AWSVGQGQY
j_call: TRBJ2-3
v_call: TRBV30

cdr3_aa: ASSLTPGVPGNEQF
j_call: TRBJ2-1
v_call: TRBV5-4

cdr3_aa: TSLPLAGGPGGEQY
j_call: TRBJ2-7
v_call: TRBV1

cdr3_aa: ATSRDPGNSGNTIY
j_call: TRBJ1-3
v_call: TRBV15

cdr3_aa: SVVGRATDTQY
j_call: TRBJ2-3
v_call: TRBV29-1

cdr3_aa: SVVVSAGGSGANVLT
j_call: TRBJ2-6
v_call: TRBV29-1

cdr3_aa: SALEEQQF
j_call: TRBJ2-1
v_call: TRBV20-1

cdr3_aa: AWSGGLSGYT
j_call: TRBJ1-2
v_call: TRBV30

cdr3_aa: AWSNRRNQPQH
j_call: TRBJ1-5
v_call: TRBV30

cdr3_aa: ASSEFRGTYEQY
j_call: TRBJ2-7
v_call: TRBV2

cdr3_aa: ASSFGQGTDTQY
j_call: TRBJ2-3
v_call: TRBV27

cdr3_aa: AISEDSRDEQF
j_call: TRBJ2-1
v_call: TRBV10-3

cdr3_aa: AWTSGYTGELF
j_call: TRBJ2-2
v_call: TRBV30

cdr3_aa: ASSPSGGNSGANVLT
j_call: TRBJ2-6
v_call: TRBV4-2

cdr3_aa: ASSAGQGQINTGELF
j_call: TRBJ2-2
v_call: TRBV19

cdr3_aa: ASRGTGTQETQY
j_call: TRBJ2-5
v_call: TRBV5-1

cdr3_aa: AICLAGDNEQF
j_call: TRBJ2-1
v_call: TRBV10-3

cdr3_aa: ASSPRTGDNSPLH
j_call: TRBJ1-6
v_call: TRBV5-4

cdr3_aa: ATHIQPQH
j_call: TRBJ1-5
v_call: TRBV27

cdr3_aa: ASSAPLAGVETQY
j_call: TRBJ2-5
v_call: TRBV9